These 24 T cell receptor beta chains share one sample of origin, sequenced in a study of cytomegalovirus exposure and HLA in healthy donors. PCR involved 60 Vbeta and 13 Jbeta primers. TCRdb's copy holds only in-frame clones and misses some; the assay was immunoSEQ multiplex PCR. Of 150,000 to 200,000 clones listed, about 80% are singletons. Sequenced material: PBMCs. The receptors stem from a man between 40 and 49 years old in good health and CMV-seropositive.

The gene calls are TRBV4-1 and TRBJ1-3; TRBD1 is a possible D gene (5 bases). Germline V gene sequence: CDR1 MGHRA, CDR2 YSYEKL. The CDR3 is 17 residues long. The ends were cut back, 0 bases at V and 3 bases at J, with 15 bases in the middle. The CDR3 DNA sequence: TGCGCCAGCAGCCAAGAAGGAGCGGGACCTAATGGAAACACCATATATTTT. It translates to CASSQEGAGPNGNTIYF.

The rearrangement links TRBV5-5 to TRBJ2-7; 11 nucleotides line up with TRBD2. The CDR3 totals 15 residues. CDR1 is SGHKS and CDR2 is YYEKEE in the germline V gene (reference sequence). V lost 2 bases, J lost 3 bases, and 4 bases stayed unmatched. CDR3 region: CASSFLLAGVYEQYF. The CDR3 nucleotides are TGTGCCAGCAGCTTCTTACTAGCGGGAGTCTACGAGCAGTACTTC.

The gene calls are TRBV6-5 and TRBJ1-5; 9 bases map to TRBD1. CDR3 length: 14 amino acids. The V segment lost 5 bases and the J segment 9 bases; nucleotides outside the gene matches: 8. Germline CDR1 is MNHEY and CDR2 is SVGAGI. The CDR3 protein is CASSEGTGKGPQHF. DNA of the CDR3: TGTGCCAGCAGTGAAGGGACAGGGAAGGGGCCCCAGCATTTT.

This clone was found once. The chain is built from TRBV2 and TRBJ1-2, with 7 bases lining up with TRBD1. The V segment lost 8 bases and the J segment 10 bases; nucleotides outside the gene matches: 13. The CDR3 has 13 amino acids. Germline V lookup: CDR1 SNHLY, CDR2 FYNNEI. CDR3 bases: TGTGCCAGCCAACCCGAGACAGGGTTAGACTACACCTTC. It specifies CASQPETGLDYTF.

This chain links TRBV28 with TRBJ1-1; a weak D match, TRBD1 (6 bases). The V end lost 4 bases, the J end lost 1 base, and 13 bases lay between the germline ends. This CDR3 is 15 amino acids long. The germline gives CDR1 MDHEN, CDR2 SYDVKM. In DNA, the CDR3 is TGTGCCAGCAGTTCCCAACAGGGATCGAACACTGAAGCTTTCTTT. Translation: CASSSQQGSNTEAFF.

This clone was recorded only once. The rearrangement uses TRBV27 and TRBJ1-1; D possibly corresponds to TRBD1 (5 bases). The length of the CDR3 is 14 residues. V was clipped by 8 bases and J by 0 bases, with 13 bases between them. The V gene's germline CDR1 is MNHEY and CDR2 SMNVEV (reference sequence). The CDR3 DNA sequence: TGTGCCAGCCGGGGCGGAGGGATGAACACTGAAGCTTTCTTT. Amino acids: CASRGGGMNTEAFF.

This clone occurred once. The CDR3 here is CASSLESAASYEQYF. CDR3 DNA sequence: TGTGCCAGCAGCTTAGAATCGGCGGCTTCCTACGAGCAGTACTTC. V gene TRBV11-2 combines with J gene TRBJ2-7; the D is unclear. The CDR3 runs to 15 residues. The V gene's germline CDR1 is SGHAT and CDR2 FQNNGV. Between the trimmed V and J ends, which lost 0 bases and 1 base, there was a span of 10 bases.

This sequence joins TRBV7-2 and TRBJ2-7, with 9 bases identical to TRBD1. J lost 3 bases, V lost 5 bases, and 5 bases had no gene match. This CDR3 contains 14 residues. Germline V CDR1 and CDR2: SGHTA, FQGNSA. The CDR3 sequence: CASSPRQGGYEQYF. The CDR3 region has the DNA TGTGCCAGCAGCCCCCGACAGGGGGGCTACGAGCAGTACTTC.

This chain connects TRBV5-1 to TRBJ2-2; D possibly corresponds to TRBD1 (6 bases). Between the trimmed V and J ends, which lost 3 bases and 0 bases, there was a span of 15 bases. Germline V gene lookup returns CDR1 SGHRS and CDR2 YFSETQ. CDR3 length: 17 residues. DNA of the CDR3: TGCGCCAGCAGCTCATCCTATACAGGGTCGAACACCGGGGAGCTGTTTTTT. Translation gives CASSSSYTGSNTGELFF.

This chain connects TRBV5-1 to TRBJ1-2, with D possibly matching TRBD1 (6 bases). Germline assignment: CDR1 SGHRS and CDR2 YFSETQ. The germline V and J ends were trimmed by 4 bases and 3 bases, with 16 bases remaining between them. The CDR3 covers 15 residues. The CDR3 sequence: CASSKMTGRDYGYTF. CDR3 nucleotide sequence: TGCGCCAGCAGCAAAATGACAGGTCGGGACTATGGCTACACCTTC.

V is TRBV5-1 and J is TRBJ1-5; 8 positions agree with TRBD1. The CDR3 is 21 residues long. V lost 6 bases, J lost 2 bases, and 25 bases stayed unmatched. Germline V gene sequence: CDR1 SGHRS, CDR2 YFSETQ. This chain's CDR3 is CASTPGVGAGGVVGGNQPQHF. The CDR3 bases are TGCGCCAGCACTCCAGGCGTAGGAGCAGGGGGCGTCGTCGGCGGCAATCAGCCCCAGCATTTT. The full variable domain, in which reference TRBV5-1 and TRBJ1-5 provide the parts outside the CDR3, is KAGVTQTPRYLIKTRGQQVTLSCSPISGHRSVSWYQQTPGQGLQFLFEYFSETQRNKGNFPGRFSGRQFSNSRSEMNVSTLELGDSALYLCASTPGVGAGGVVGGNQPQHFGDGTRLSIL.

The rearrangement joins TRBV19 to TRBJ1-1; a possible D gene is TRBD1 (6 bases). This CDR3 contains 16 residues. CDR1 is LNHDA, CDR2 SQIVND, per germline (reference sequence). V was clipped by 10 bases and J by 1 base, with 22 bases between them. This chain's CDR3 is CATLGGPPRRNTEAFF. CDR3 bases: TGTGCCACCTTAGGGGGACCCCCCCGCCGGAACACTGAAGCTTTCTTT.

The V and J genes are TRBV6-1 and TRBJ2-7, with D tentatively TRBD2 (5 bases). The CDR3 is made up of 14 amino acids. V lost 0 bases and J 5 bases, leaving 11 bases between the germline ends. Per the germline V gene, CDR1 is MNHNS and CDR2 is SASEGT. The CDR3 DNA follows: TGTGCCAGCAGTGAAGCGGGCGGGTACCACGAGCAGTACTTC. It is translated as CASSEAGGYHEQYF.

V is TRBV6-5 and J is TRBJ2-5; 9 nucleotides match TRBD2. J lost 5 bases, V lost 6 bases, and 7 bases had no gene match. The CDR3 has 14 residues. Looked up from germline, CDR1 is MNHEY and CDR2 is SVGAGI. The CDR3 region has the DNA TGTGCCAGCAGAAATAGCGGGGGATTGGAGACCCAGTACTTC. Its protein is CASRNSGGLETQYF.

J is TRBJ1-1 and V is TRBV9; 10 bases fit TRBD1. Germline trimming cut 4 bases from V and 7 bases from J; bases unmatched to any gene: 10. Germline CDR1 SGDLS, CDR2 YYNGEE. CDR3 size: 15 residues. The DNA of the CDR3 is TGTGCCAGCAGCACAGGGACAGGGGAAAGTGGTGAAGCTTTCTTT. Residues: CASSTGTGESGEAFF. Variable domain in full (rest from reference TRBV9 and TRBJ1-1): DSGVTQTPKHLITATGQRVTLRCSPRSGDLSVYWYQQSLDQGLQFLIQYYNGEERAKGNILERFSAQQFPDLHSELNLSSLELGDSALYFCASSTGTGESGEAFFGQGTRLTVV.

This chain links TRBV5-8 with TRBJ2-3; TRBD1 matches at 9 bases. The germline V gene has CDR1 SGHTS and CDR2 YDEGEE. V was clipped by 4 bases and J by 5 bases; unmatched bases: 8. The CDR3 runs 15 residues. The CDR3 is CASSTDRGSGDTQYF. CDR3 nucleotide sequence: TGTGCCAGCAGCACCGACAGGGGGAGCGGAGATACGCAGTATTTT.

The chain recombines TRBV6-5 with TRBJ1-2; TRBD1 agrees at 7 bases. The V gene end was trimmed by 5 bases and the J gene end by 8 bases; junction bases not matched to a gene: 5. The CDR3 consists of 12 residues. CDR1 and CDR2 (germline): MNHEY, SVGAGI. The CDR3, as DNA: TGTGCCAGCAGTCCAGGGGGAAGAGGCTACACCTTC. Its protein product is CASSPGGRGYTF.

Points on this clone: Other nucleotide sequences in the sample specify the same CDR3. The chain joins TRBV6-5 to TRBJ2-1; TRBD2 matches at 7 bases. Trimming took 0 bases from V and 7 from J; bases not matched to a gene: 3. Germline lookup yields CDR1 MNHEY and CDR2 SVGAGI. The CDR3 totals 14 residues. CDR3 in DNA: TGTGCCAGCAGTTACTCGACTAGCCCGAATGAGCAGTTCTTC. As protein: CASSYSTSPNEQFF.

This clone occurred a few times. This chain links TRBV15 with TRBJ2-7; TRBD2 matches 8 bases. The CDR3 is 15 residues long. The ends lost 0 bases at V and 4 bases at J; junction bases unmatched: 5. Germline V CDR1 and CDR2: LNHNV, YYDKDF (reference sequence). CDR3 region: CATSREAGGWYEQYF. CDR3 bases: TGTGCCACCAGCAGAGAGGCGGGAGGATGGTACGAGCAGTACTTC.

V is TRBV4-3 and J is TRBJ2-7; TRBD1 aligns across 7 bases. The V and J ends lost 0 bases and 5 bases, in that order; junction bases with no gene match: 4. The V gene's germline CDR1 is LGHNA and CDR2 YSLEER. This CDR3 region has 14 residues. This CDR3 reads CASSQDRGSNEQYF. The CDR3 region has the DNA TGCGCCAGCAGCCAAGACAGGGGGTCCAACGAGCAGTACTTC.

As DNA, the CDR3 is TGTGCCAGCAAACGGGGGGAGGGAAACTATGGCTACACCTTC. It translates to CASKRGEGNYGYTF. The chain has TRBV2 and TRBJ1-2; maybe TRBD1 (5 bases). The CDR3 has 14 amino acids. Germline CDR1 is SNHLY and CDR2 is FYNNEI. V gave up 7 bases and J gave up 2 bases, with 14 bases separating them.

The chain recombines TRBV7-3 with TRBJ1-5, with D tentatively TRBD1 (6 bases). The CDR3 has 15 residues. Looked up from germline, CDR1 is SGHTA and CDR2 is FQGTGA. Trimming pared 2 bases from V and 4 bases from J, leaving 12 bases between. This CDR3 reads CASSLGDTQNQPQHF. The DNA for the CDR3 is TGTGCCAGCAGCTTAGGGGACACACAAAATCAGCCCCAGCATTTT. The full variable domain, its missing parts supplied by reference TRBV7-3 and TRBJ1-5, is GAGVSQTPSNKVTEKGKYVELRCDPISGHTALYWYRQSLGQGPEFLIYFQGTGAADDSGLPNDRFFAVRPEGSVSTLKIQRTERGDSAVYLCASSLGDTQNQPQHFGDGTRLSIL.

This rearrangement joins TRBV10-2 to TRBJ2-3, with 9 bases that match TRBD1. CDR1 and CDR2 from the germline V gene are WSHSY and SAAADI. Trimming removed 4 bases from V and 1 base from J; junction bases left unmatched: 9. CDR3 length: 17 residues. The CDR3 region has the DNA TGCGCCAGCAGTGCCATCACGACAGGGGGTGGCACAGATACGCAGTATTTT. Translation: CASSAITTGGGTDTQYF.

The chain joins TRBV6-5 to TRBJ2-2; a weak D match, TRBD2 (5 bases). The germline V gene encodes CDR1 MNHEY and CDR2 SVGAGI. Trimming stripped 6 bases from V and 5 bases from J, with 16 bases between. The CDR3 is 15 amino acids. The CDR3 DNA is TGTGCCAGCAGGGGGAAGGATCGGGGTACCGGGGAGCTGTTTTTT. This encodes CASRGKDRGTGELFF.